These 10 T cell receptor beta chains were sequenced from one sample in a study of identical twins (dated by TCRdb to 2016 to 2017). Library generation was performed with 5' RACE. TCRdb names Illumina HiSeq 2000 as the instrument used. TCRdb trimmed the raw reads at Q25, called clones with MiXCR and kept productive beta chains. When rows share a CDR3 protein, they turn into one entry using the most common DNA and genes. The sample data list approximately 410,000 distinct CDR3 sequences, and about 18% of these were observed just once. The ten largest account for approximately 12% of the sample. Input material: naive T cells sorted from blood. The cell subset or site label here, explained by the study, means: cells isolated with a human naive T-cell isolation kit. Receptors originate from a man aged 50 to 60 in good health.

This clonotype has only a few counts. The CDR3 sequence: CASSLARGIAEEQYF. Here the CDR3 DNA reads TGTGCCAGCAGCTTAGCGCGGGGAATAGCGGAAGAGCAGTACTTC. The V and J genes are TRBV7-9 and TRBJ2-7, with D perhaps matching TRBD2 (6 bases). Per germline, CDR1 SEHNR and CDR2 FQNEAQ (reference sequence). Trimming took 0 bases from V and 7 from J, leaving 16 bases between them. The CDR3 contains 15 residues.

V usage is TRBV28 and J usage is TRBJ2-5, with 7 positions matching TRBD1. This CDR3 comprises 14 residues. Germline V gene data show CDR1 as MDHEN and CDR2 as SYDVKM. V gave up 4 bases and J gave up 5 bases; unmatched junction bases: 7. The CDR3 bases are TGTGCCAGCAGTTCACCGGGACAGACGGAGACCCAGTACTTC. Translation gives CASSSPGQTETQYF.

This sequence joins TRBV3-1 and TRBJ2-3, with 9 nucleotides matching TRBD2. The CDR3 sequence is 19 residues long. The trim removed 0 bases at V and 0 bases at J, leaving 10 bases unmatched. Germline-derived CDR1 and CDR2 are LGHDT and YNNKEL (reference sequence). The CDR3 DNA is TGTGCCAGCAGCCAAGATCGTAGCGGGGGCGTCTCCAGCACAGATACGCAGTATTTT. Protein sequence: CASSQDRSGGVSSTDTQYF.

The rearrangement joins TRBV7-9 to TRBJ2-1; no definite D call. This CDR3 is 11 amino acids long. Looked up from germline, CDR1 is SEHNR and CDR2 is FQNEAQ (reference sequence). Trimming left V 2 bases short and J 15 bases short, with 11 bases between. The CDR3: CASSLLGSPFF. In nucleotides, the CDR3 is TGTGCCAGCAGCTTACTTGGCTCTCCGTTCTTC.

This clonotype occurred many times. CDR3 coding DNA: TGTGCCAGCAGTTTTGCAGGGGAGAGCGAGCAGTACTTC. Translated: CASSFAGESEQYF. This sequence joins TRBV12-3 or TRBV12-4 and TRBJ2-7, with D possibly matching TRBD1 (6 bases). The germline V and J ends were trimmed by 3 bases and 6 bases, with 12 bases remaining between them. CDR3 length: 13 residues.

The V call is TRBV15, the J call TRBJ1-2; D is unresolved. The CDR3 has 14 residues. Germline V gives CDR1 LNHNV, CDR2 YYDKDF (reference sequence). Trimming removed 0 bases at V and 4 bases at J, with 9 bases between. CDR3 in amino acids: CATSRDLAAYGYTF. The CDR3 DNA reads TGTGCCACCAGCAGAGATTTGGCCGCCTATGGCTACACCTTC.

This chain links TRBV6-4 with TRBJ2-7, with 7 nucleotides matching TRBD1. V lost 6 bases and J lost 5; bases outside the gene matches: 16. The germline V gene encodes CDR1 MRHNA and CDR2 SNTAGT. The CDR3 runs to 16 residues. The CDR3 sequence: CASRSSRATGMDEQYF. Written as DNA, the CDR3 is TGTGCCAGCAGATCCTCCCGGGCGACAGGGATGGACGAGCAGTACTTC.

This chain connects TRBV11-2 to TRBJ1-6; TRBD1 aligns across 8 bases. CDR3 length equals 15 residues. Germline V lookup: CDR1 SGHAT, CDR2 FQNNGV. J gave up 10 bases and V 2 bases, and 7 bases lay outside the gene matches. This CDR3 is CASSLSGQGRSPLHF. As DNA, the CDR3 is TGTGCCAGCAGCTTATCAGGACAGGGCAGATCACCCCTCCACTTT.

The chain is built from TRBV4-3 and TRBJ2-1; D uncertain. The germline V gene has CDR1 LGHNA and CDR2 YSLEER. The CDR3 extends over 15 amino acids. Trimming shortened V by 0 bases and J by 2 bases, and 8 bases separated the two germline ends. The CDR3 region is CASSQDPFPYNEQFF. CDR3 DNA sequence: TGCGCCAGCAGCCAAGACCCGTTCCCCTACAATGAGCAGTTCTTC.

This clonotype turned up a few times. CDR3 sequence reads: CASRGTGPTYEQYF. CDR3 in DNA: TGTGCCAGCAGAGGGACCGGGCCTACCTACGAGCAGTACTTC. J is TRBJ2-7 and V is TRBV28; tentatively, D is TRBD1 or TRBD2 (5 bases each). Germline V gene lookup returns CDR1 MDHEN and CDR2 SYDVKM. The ends were cut back, 6 bases at V and 2 bases at J, with 14 bases in the middle. The CDR3 has 14 amino acids.